What follows are 24 T cell receptor beta chains derived from one specimen sequenced in a study of T cell responses to AZD1222 COVID-19 vaccine. This table comes from immunoSEQ multiplex PCR, and its TCRdb copy is limited to in-frame clones, with some not included. This table holds just over 80,000 clones, around 89% found once. Source: peripheral blood, taken on day 0 of AZD1222 vaccination. The receptors here all came from an adult in good health.

The chain couples TRBV30 to TRBJ2-1, with 9 bases aligning to TRBD2. This CDR3 contains 13 residues. Germline-derived CDR1 and CDR2 are GTSNPN and SVGIG (reference sequence). Trimming removed 4 bases from V and 6 bases from J; junction bases left unmatched: 4. This CDR3 reads CAWTSGVSNEQFF. The CDR3 DNA reads TGTGCCTGGACTAGCGGGGTTAGCAATGAGCAGTTCTTC.

The J gene is TRBJ1-1, the V gene TRBV5-4; D gene uncertain. Looked up from germline, CDR1 is SGHNT and CDR2 is YYREEE (reference sequence). There are 13 residues in the CDR3. With 3 bases removed from V and 1 base from J, the gap between germline ends came to 7 bases. CDR3 nucleotides: TGTGCCAGCAGCTCGGGCCCGAACACTGAAGCTTTCTTT. This gives the protein CASSSGPNTEAFF.

The rearrangement uses TRBV5-6 and TRBJ1-6, with D tentatively TRBD1 (5 bases). Germline CDR1 and CDR2: SGHDT and YYEEEE. This CDR3 region has 15 residues. V was cut by 4 bases and J by 7 bases, with 15 bases left in between. CDR3 residues: CASSLGGHLNSPLHF. In nucleotides, the CDR3 is TGTGCCAGCAGCCTTGGGGGTCACCTAAATTCACCCCTCCACTTT.

V gene TRBV5-5 combines with J gene TRBJ1-6, with D perhaps matching TRBD1 (5 bases). Germline V lookup: CDR1 SGHKS, CDR2 YYEKEE (reference sequence). Trimming removed 2 bases from V and 7 bases from J, with 25 bases in between. The CDR3 runs to 19 residues. The CDR3: CASSFAWGTVGPINSPLHF. The CDR3 nucleotides are TGTGCCAGCAGCTTCGCGTGGGGGACCGTCGGGCCAATAAATTCACCCCTCCACTTT.

CDR3 DNA sequence: TGTGCCAGCAGTGAGGGCATGGTCATTCGGACCACTGAAGCTTTCTTT. Translation gives CASSEGMVIRTTEAFF. The rearrangement joins TRBV6-1 to TRBJ1-1, with no clear D. The CDR3 runs to 16 residues. Trimming removed 3 bases from V and 4 bases from J, with 18 bases in between. Germline V gene sequence: CDR1 MNHNS, CDR2 SASEGT.

The chain employs TRBV30 and TRBJ1-3; D not certain. Germline assignment: CDR1 GTSNPN and CDR2 SVGIG (reference sequence). V shed 2 bases and J shed 4 bases, with 9 bases lying between them. This CDR3 has 13 amino acids. This CDR3 reads CAWSLFAGNTIYF. In nucleotides, the CDR3 is TGTGCCTGGAGTTTGTTTGCAGGAAACACCATATATTTT.

The V call is TRBV3-1 (or the pseudogene TRBV3-2), the J call TRBJ2-1; D is unclear. Trimming removed 5 bases from V and 6 bases from J, with 5 bases in between. Germline V gene lookup returns CDR1 LGHDT and CDR2 YNNKEL (reference sequence). The CDR3 sequence is 11 residues long. CDR3 sequence reads: CASSNVNEQFF. For the CDR3, the DNA is TGTGCCAGCAGCAACGTCAATGAGCAGTTCTTC.

The rearrangement joins TRBV10-3 to TRBJ1-5, with TRBD1 as a possible D gene (6 bases). Between the trimmed V and J ends, which lost 8 bases and 5 bases, there was a span of 10 bases. Germline V CDR1 and CDR2: ENHRY, SYGVKD. CDR3 length: 12 amino acids. The CDR3 DNA reads as TGTGCCATCCGGGACAATGATCAGCCCCAGCATTTT. Translating gives CAIRDNDQPQHF.

V usage is TRBV7-9 and J usage is TRBJ2-5; D may be TRBD1 (6 bases). Per germline, CDR1 SEHNR and CDR2 FQNEAQ (reference sequence). V lost 4 bases and J 2 bases, leaving 11 bases between the germline ends. This CDR3 is built from 14 residues. The CDR3 sequence: CASSSRQEQETQYF. The CDR3 DNA reads TGTGCCAGCAGCTCTAGACAGGAACAAGAGACCCAGTACTTC.

CDR3 nucleotide sequence: TGTGCCAGCAGCTTAGGGCAGGGCACAGATACGCAGTATTTT. This sequence encodes CASSLGQGTDTQYF. This sequence joins TRBV7-3 and TRBJ2-3; unclear D gene. Germline V gene sequence: CDR1 SGHTA, CDR2 FQGTGA. This CDR3 has 14 amino acids. The germline V and J ends were trimmed by 2 bases and 1 base, with 7 bases remaining between them.

V and J are TRBV27 and TRBJ1-2; TRBD1 is a possible D gene (6 bases). Germline V gene data show CDR1 as MNHEY and CDR2 as SMNVEV (reference sequence). The CDR3 spans 15 residues. V lost 2 bases, J lost 5 bases, and 15 bases lay in between. CDR3 sequence (DNA): TGTGCCAGCAGTTTAGGGTCGGGGGCTCGGTATGGCTACACCTTC. It specifies CASSLGSGARYGYTF.

The chain joins TRBV7-8 to TRBJ1-4; 9 bases agree with TRBD1. The CDR3 length is 13 residues. V trimming: 9 bases; J trimming: 8 bases; junction bases outside the gene matches: 7. Germline CDR1 and CDR2: SGHVS and FQNEAQ. In DNA form, the CDR3 reads TGTGCCAGTATACAGGGGGCGGGAGAAAAACTGTTTTTT. Protein product: CASIQGAGEKLFF.

The chain combines TRBV5-6 with TRBJ2-7, with D perhaps TRBD1 (5 bases). The CDR3 is made up of 12 amino acids. Trimming removed 1 base from V and 6 bases from J, with 8 bases in between. Germline V gives CDR1 SGHDT, CDR2 YYEEEE. The CDR3 DNA is TGTGCCAGCAGCTTGCAAGGGGTCGAGCAGTACTTC. Translated: CASSLQGVEQYF.

The chain's CDR3 is CSASDRTFSNEKLFF. CDR3 nucleotide sequence: TGCAGTGCTAGTGATAGGACCTTTTCTAATGAAAAACTGTTTTTT. The chain carries TRBV20-1 and TRBJ1-4; D gene uncertain. Germline V CDR1 and CDR2: DFQATT, SNEGSKA (reference sequence). V was shortened by 3 bases and J by 3 bases, with 14 bases between the two germline ends. The CDR3 is 15 amino acids.

V gene TRBV28 combines with J gene TRBJ2-5, with 14 bases matching TRBD2. J lost 2 bases, V lost 6 bases, and 8 bases had no gene match. Germline V gene lookup returns CDR1 MDHEN and CDR2 SYDVKM. The CDR3 contains 17 residues. As DNA, the CDR3 is TGTGCCAGCAGCCGCGGGACTAGCGGGGGTCGTCAAGAGACCCAGTACTTC. It encodes CASSRGTSGGRQETQYF.

This chain joins TRBV4-2 and TRBJ2-5; D ambiguous. The CDR3 is 14 amino acids. Germline lookup yields CDR1 LGHNA and CDR2 YNFKEQ. Trimming shortened V by 6 bases and J by 1 base, and 12 bases separated the two germline ends. The CDR3 nucleotides are TGTGCCAGCAGTCCTGGACCCTCCCAAGAGACCCAGTACTTC. Amino acid sequence: CASSPGPSQETQYF.

This chain uses TRBV12-3 or TRBV12-4 with TRBJ2-7, with TRBD1 as a possible D gene (6 bases). Between the trimmed V and J ends, which lost 7 bases and 7 bases, there was a span of 17 bases. The CDR3 has 13 residues. The CDR3 sequence is CASNPHNRVEQYF. DNA of the CDR3: TGTGCCAGCAACCCCCACAACAGGGTTGAGCAGTACTTC.

The chain has TRBV27 and TRBJ1-6; TRBD1 matches 8 bases. Germline loops: CDR1 MNHEY, CDR2 SMNVEV (reference sequence). V shed 2 bases, J shed 9 bases, and the junction held 9 bases outside the gene matches. There are 16 residues in the CDR3. The CDR3 region is CASSLTPNRGTSPLHF. The CDR3 bases are TGTGCCAGCAGTTTAACCCCTAACAGGGGGACTTCACCCCTCCACTTT.

The chain joins TRBV4-3 to TRBJ2-1; D remains unclear. With 4 bases removed from V and 6 bases from J, the gap between germline ends came to 7 bases. CDR3 length: 12 amino acids. Germline CDR1 LGHNA, CDR2 YSLEER. The CDR3 loop reads CASSRVSNEQFF. The CDR3, as DNA: TGCGCCAGCAGCCGGGTAAGCAATGAGCAGTTCTTC.

The DNA of the CDR3 is TGCAGCGCATGGACAGGGGGAACCGGGGAGCTGTTTTTT. This codes for CSAWTGGTGELFF. The chain couples TRBV29-1 to TRBJ2-2; 10 nucleotides align to TRBD1. The CDR3 loop spans 13 amino acids. J gave up 5 bases and V 7 bases, and 4 bases lay outside the gene matches. The V gene's germline CDR1 is SQVTM and CDR2 ANQGSEA.

This clone was seen a single time. The rearrangement joins TRBV4-1 to TRBJ1-6; D unclear. Trimming shortened V by 0 bases and J by 4 bases, and 13 bases separated the two germline ends. This CDR3 has 17 residues. The germline V gene encodes CDR1 MGHRA and CDR2 YSYEKL. The CDR3 nucleotides read TGCGCCAGCAGCCAAGAGGGTACGCCGGGATATAATTCACCCCTCCACTTT. It encodes CASSQEGTPGYNSPLHF.

The rearrangement links TRBV18 to TRBJ2-7; 7 bases align to TRBD1. Trimming at V came to 3 bases and at J to 3 bases, leaving 11 bases not matched to a gene. CDR3 length: 16 amino acids. Germline-derived CDR1 and CDR2 are KGHSH and LQKENI. The CDR3 protein is CASSPRQGKFVYEQYF. DNA of the CDR3: TGTGCCAGCTCACCTAGACAGGGAAAGTTCGTCTACGAGCAGTACTTC. The complete variable domain, with remaining parts taken from reference TRBV18 and TRBJ2-7, reads NAGVMQNPRHLVRRRGQEARLRCSPMKGHSHVYWYRQLPEEGLKFMVYLQKENIIDESGMPKERFSAEFPKEGPSILRIQQVVRGDSAAYFCASSPRQGKFVYEQYFGPGTRLTVT.

The chain joins TRBV20-1 to TRBJ1-1; D gene ambiguous. CDR3 length equals 11 residues. The V gene's germline CDR1 is DFQATT and CDR2 SNEGSKA (reference sequence). V was cut by 6 bases and J by 3 bases, with 8 bases left in between. The CDR3 DNA reads TGCAGTGCCCCCACCCACACTGAAGCTTTCTTT. Amino acid sequence: CSAPTHTEAFF.

V is TRBV5-6 and J is TRBJ1-2; 7 positions agree with TRBD1. With V trimmed by 3 bases and J by 8 bases, 4 bases remained unmatched. Germline V gene data show CDR1 as SGHDT and CDR2 as YYEEEE. The CDR3 totals 12 residues. CDR3 amino acids: CASSSTGPGYTF. The CDR3 nucleotides are TGTGCCAGCAGCTCGACAGGGCCGGGCTACACCTTC. Together with reference TRBV5-6 and TRBJ1-2, the CDR3 gives the full variable domain: DAGVTQSPTHLIKTRGQQVTLRCSPKSGHDTVSWYQQALGQGPQFIFQYYEEEERQRGNFPDRFSGHQFPNYSSELNVNALLLGDSALYLCASSSTGPGYTFGSGTRLTVV.